Below are 26 T cell receptor beta chains sequenced from a single sample in a study of blood T cell repertoires in COVID-19. Only in-frame clones appear in the TCRdb table, and some are missing; sequencing was by immunoSEQ multiplex PCR. The sample holds 60,000 to 80,000 clones; 92% are singletons and the top ten take 5.5% to 6.5%. Sequenced material: peripheral blood. The receptors were sampled from a human donor in a cohort sampled during active COVID-19.

The V call is TRBV11-2, the J call TRBJ1-2; a possible D gene is TRBD1 (5 bases). Germline CDR1 and CDR2: SGHAT and FQNNGV. The CDR3 loop spans 15 amino acids. V was clipped by 0 bases and J by 4 bases, with 12 bases between them. The CDR3 coding sequence is TGTGCCAGCAGCTTAGATCCTACAGGTTCCTATGGCTACACCTTC. Its protein is CASSLDPTGSYGYTF.

The chain uses TRBV4-1 and TRBJ2-3, with D maybe TRBD1 (5 bases). The CDR3 is made up of 17 amino acids. The V gene's germline CDR1 is MGHRA and CDR2 YSYEKL. The V end lost 1 base, the J end lost 8 bases, and 22 bases lay between the germline ends. CDR3 sequence: CASSQVGLSISQGTQYF. CDR3 bases: TGCGCCAGCAGCCAAGTAGGATTGAGTATTTCTCAGGGTACGCAGTATTTT.

Turning to this clone: Other DNA sequences in the same sample also yield this CDR3. The chain carries TRBV3-1 (or the pseudogene TRBV3-2) and TRBJ2-3, with TRBD2 matching over 11 bases. The V gene end was trimmed by 4 bases and the J gene end by 2 bases; junction bases not matched to a gene: 5. The CDR3 is made up of 16 amino acids. From germline, CDR1 is LGHDT and CDR2 YNNKEL (reference sequence). The CDR3 here is CASSPLAGGYTDTQYF. CDR3 bases: TGTGCCAGCAGCCCCTTAGCGGGAGGGTACACAGATACGCAGTATTTT.

J is TRBJ1-2 and V is TRBV19, with TRBD1 matching 8 bases. Germline V gene data show CDR1 as LNHDA and CDR2 as SQIVND (reference sequence). Germline trimming cut 3 bases from V and 6 bases from J; bases unmatched to any gene: 9. The CDR3 spans 15 residues. In DNA, the CDR3 is TGTGCCAGTAGTATCCTGGAAGGACAGGGCAATGGCTACACCTTC. Its translation is CASSILEGQGNGYTF. The full variable domain, in which reference TRBV19 and TRBJ1-2 provide the parts outside the CDR3, is DGGITQSPKYLFRKEGQNVTLSCEQNLNHDAMYWYRQDPGQGLRLIYYSQIVNDFQKGDIAEGYSVSREKKESFPLTVTSAQKNPTAFYLCASSILEGQGNGYTFGSGTRLTVV.

This chain joins TRBV9 and TRBJ2-3, with a tentative D call TRBD2 (5 bases). The CDR3 covers 15 residues. The V gene lost 4 bases and the J gene lost 1 base, with 13 bases spanning the gap. Germline lookup yields CDR1 SGDLS and CDR2 YYNGEE. The CDR3 sequence: CASSTPSAGTDTQYF. Here the CDR3 DNA reads TGTGCCAGCAGCACTCCGTCAGCGGGCACAGATACGCAGTATTTT.

The chain couples TRBV11-3 to TRBJ2-7, with a weak D call TRBD2 (7 bases). Per the germline V gene, CDR1 is SGHNT and CDR2 is YENEEA. Deletions cut 5 bases from V and 5 bases from J, with 22 bases between. The CDR3 covers 16 residues. CDR3 sequence: CASSPRGGLAVHEQYF. CDR3 nucleotides: TGTGCCAGCAGCCCCAGGGGCGGCCTAGCGGTCCACGAGCAGTACTTC.

The chain links TRBV2 to TRBJ1-3; D possibly corresponds to TRBD1 (6 bases). V lost 8 bases, J lost 1 base, and 21 bases lay in between. Germline V CDR1 and CDR2: SNHLY, FYNNEI. This CDR3 has 17 amino acids. The CDR3 nucleotides are TGTGCCAGCGTCCTTTTAGGACAGTCTTTTTCTGGAAACACCATATATTTT. As protein: CASVLLGQSFSGNTIYF. Looking up the rest from reference TRBV2 and TRBJ1-3 gives the full variable domain: EPEVTQTPSHQVTQMGQEVILRCVPISNHLYFYWYRQILGQKVEFLVSFYNNEISEKSEIFDDQFSVERPDGSNFTLKIRSTKLEDSAMYFCASVLLGQSFSGNTIYFGEGSWLTVV.

V and J are TRBV7-9 and TRBJ1-2; D gene unclear. Trimming pared 5 bases from V and 7 bases from J, leaving 14 bases between. This CDR3 has 13 amino acids. CDR1 SEHNR and CDR2 FQNEAQ come from the germline V gene (reference sequence). DNA for the CDR3: TGTGCCAGCAGCCCAGAGGCGGTTTCTGGCTACACCTTC. It yields the protein CASSPEAVSGYTF.

A single count supports this clone. In DNA form, the CDR3 reads TGTGCCAGCAGTCGCGGGGGCGACGAGCAGTACTTC. This encodes CASSRGGDEQYF. The chain combines TRBV2 with TRBJ2-7; D might be TRBD2 (7 bases). CDR1 is SNHLY, CDR2 FYNNEI, per germline. V lost 5 bases, J lost 5 bases, and 10 bases lay in between. The length of the CDR3 is 12 residues.

This clone is a singleton in its sample. This sequence joins TRBV10-3 and TRBJ2-6; possible D gene TRBD2, 5 bases. CDR1 and CDR2 from the germline V gene are ENHRY and SYGVKD. The CDR3 totals 15 residues. Trimming cost V 10 bases and J 2 bases, with 15 bases left between them. The CDR3, as DNA: TGTGCCACCCCGAGGGCCGACACTGGGGCCAACGTCCTGACTTTC. Translation: CATPRADTGANVLTF.

The chain joins TRBV9 to TRBJ2-7, with TRBD2 identical over 7 bases. The CDR3 totals 15 residues. V gave up 8 bases and J gave up 3 bases; unmatched junction bases: 14. Per germline, CDR1 SGDLS and CDR2 YYNGEE. CDR3 DNA: TGTGCCAGTTTCATTGGGAGCGGGACTCACTACGAGCAGTACTTC. Its translation is CASFIGSGTHYEQYF.

The chain carries TRBV7-2 and TRBJ2-3; 12 bases are shared with TRBD2. The CDR3 runs to 15 residues. Germline V CDR1 and CDR2: SGHTA, FQGNSA. The trim removed 10 bases at V and 6 bases at J, leaving 11 bases unmatched. The CDR3 protein is CATKLAGGLIDTQYF. CDR3 in DNA: TGTGCCACCAAGCTAGCGGGGGGGCTGATTGATACGCAGTATTTT.

The rearrangement joins TRBV11-2 to TRBJ2-7; 11 bases are shared with TRBD1. Looked up from germline, CDR1 is SGHAT and CDR2 is FQNNGV. V lost 2 bases, J lost 4 bases, and 10 bases stayed unmatched. The CDR3 is 17 residues long. The CDR3 bases are TGTGCCAGCAGCTTATCCACGGGACAGGGGGTACAATACGAGCAGTACTTC. Translation gives CASSLSTGQGVQYEQYF.

This chain connects TRBV18 to TRBJ2-7; 9 nucleotides agree with TRBD1. This CDR3 contains 13 residues. Unmatched junction bases numbered 3, after V lost 4 bases and J lost 5 bases. Germline V CDR1 and CDR2: KGHSH, LQKENI. DNA of the CDR3: TGTGCCAGCTCACGGGACAGGGACGACGAGCAGTACTTC. Protein product: CASSRDRDDEQYF.

The genes are TRBV27 and TRBJ1-6, with D possibly TRBD1 on 6 matching bases. CDR3 length: 15 residues. From germline, CDR1 is MNHEY and CDR2 SMNVEV (reference sequence). V was trimmed by 7 bases and J by 1 base, leaving 11 bases between them. The CDR3 region is CASTRGGSYNSPLHF. The CDR3 nucleotides are TGTGCCAGCACCAGAGGGGGTTCCTATAATTCACCCCTCCACTTT.

CDR3 nucleotides: TGTGCCAGTTCTGATCCGGGACTGCGTCGGGGTGGGTCCTACGAGCAGTACTTC. As protein: CASSDPGLRRGGSYEQYF. The chain links TRBV19 to TRBJ2-7, with a possible D match to TRBD2 (6 bases). V lost 8 bases to trimming and J lost 1 base, with 27 bases between them. CDR1 is LNHDA, CDR2 SQIVND, per germline (reference sequence). This CDR3 comprises 18 residues.

The V gene is TRBV7-3, the J gene TRBJ2-3, with unresolved D. CDR1 and CDR2 from the germline V gene are SGHTA and FQGTGA. V was cut by 2 bases and J by 5 bases, with 17 bases left in between. This CDR3 has 16 amino acids. CDR3 sequence: CASSLYSSSLQDTQYF. CDR3 bases: TGTGCCAGCAGCTTATATAGTTCCTCACTACAAGATACGCAGTATTTT.

The count of this clone is one. The chain links TRBV24-1 to TRBJ2-5; TRBD2 matches at 7 bases. This CDR3 is 16 amino acids long. Germline values: CDR1 KGHDR, CDR2 SFDVKD. Trimming at V came to 4 bases and at J to 5 bases, leaving 12 bases not matched to a gene. The CDR3 here is CATSDHTRGAGETQYF. DNA for the CDR3: TGTGCCACCAGTGACCACACAAGAGGAGCGGGGGAGACCCAGTACTTC.

This sequence joins TRBV13 and TRBJ2-3; tentatively, D is TRBD2 (6 bases). The germline V and J ends were trimmed by 5 bases and 2 bases, with 17 bases remaining between them. The CDR3 sequence is 16 residues long. Germline values: CDR1 PRHDT, CDR2 FYEKMQ (reference sequence). The CDR3 is CASSLPISGNTDTQYF. The CDR3 bases are TGTGCCAGCAGCCTCCCGATTAGCGGCAACACAGATACGCAGTATTTT.

This chain links TRBV5-1 with TRBJ1-1; the D gene is possibly TRBD1 (5 bases). Looked up from germline, CDR1 is SGHRS and CDR2 is YFSETQ. Trimming took off 5 bases at V and 8 bases at J, with 13 bases between the two ends. The CDR3 sequence is 12 residues long. DNA of the CDR3: TGCGCCAGCAGTCAGGACACCAGAGAAGCTTTCTTT. Protein: CASSQDTREAFF.

This clone was detected only once. The chain carries TRBV3-1 (or the pseudogene TRBV3-2) and TRBJ2-5; 11 bases fit TRBD2. The CDR3 extends over 17 amino acids. Germline-derived CDR1 and CDR2 are LGHDT and YNNKEL (reference sequence). Unmatched junction bases numbered 9, after V lost 1 base and J lost 5 bases. CDR3: CASSQVLAGGPYETQYF. CDR3 nucleotides: TGTGCCAGCAGCCAAGTGTTAGCGGGAGGGCCGTACGAGACCCAGTACTTC.

The genes are TRBV7-3 and TRBJ2-3, with TRBD2 identical over 11 bases. V was clipped by 4 bases and J by 2 bases; unmatched bases: 8. Germline CDR1 and CDR2: SGHTA and FQGTGA. The CDR3 sequence is 17 residues long. The CDR3 nucleotides are TGTGCCAGCAGCTCCTCCTGGACTAGCGGGTACACAGATACGCAGTATTTT. Its protein is CASSSSWTSGYTDTQYF.

This clone was detected a few times. This sequence joins TRBV5-1 and TRBJ2-2; no reliable D call. V was clipped by 0 bases and J by 0 bases, with 9 bases between them. The germline V gene has CDR1 SGHRS and CDR2 YFSETQ. This CDR3 contains 16 residues. The CDR3 loop is CASSLGARTNTGELFF. The CDR3 region has the DNA TGCGCCAGCAGCTTGGGAGCGAGAACGAACACCGGGGAGCTGTTTTTT. Full variable domain (missing parts from reference TRBV5-1 and TRBJ2-2): KAGVTQTPRYLIKTRGQQVTLSCSPISGHRSVSWYQQTPGQGLQFLFEYFSETQRNKGNFPGRFSGRQFSNSRSEMNVSTLELGDSALYLCASSLGARTNTGELFFGEGSRLTVL.

V usage is TRBV7-9 and J usage is TRBJ2-3; D is uncertain. In germline, CDR1 is SEHNR, CDR2 FQNEAQ (reference sequence). The CDR3 spans 15 residues. The V end lost 3 bases, the J end lost 4 bases, and 14 bases lay between the germline ends. As DNA, the CDR3 is TGTGCCAGCAGCTTGGCTAGGCCCTTCGCAGATACGCAGTATTTT. This gives the protein CASSLARPFADTQYF.

The V and J genes are TRBV29-1 and TRBJ2-5, with 7 bases aligning to TRBD2. The J segment lost 2 bases and the V segment lost 2 bases, leaving 2 bases of the junction unmatched. The CDR3 covers 13 residues. CDR1 SQVTM and CDR2 ANQGSEA come from the germline V gene. In DNA form, the CDR3 reads TGCAGCGTTGAACTAGCGGTACAAGAGACCCAGTACTTC. Translated, it gives CSVELAVQETQYF.

The chain joins TRBV9 to TRBJ1-2; possible D gene TRBD1, 5 bases. The germline V and J ends were trimmed by 3 bases and 5 bases, with 17 bases remaining between them. CDR1 is SGDLS and CDR2 is YYNGEE in the germline V gene. The CDR3 covers 15 residues. DNA of the CDR3: TGTGCCAGCAGCGGAGGGGAGGCCCGCAGGTATGGCTACACCTTC. Protein: CASSGGEARRYGYTF.